The clone carrying this TCR beta chain turned up a few times. Its cognate antigen is unknown. Method: immunoSEQ multiplex PCR; TCRdb's copy keeps in-frame clones and lacks some. The table includes tens of thousands of clones, 75% to 90% detected once. Time point here: cycle 4 day 1 (C4D1), after more than 5 weeks of nivolumab. Exposure to brentuximab vedotin varied, and each patient had relapsed following autologous stem cell transplantation. Magnetic negative selection was used to purify CD4+ T cells from PBMCs that had been thawed. The data are from a study of PD-1 blockade in classical Hodgkin lymphoma. In the study overall: A 3 mg/kg intravenous dose of nivolumab was received by patients every 2 weeks.

General observations from the study: Healthy donors were reported to have higher baseline TCR diversity than newly diagnosed patients. Diversity in CD4+ TCRs, unlike that measured in CD8+ TCRs, had risen significantly by C4D1.

The TCR comes from a human donor with classical Hodgkin lymphoma. The input for sequencing was CD4+ T cells from blood, taken before the fourth cycle of nivolumab.

CDR3 DNA sequence: TGTGCCAGCAGCTTAGCGGCTCAAGACACTGAAGCTTTCTTT. It codes for CASSLAAQDTEAFF. V gene TRBV7-9 combines with J gene TRBJ1-1; D is undetermined. The germline V gene encodes CDR1 SEHNR and CDR2 FQNEAQ (reference sequence). The length of the CDR3 is 14 residues. Trimming stripped 0 bases from V and 3 bases from J, with 8 bases between.